The clone carrying this T cell receptor (beta chain) was seen a handful of times. The data originate from a study of T-cell reconstitution after alpha-beta-depleted transplantation in children. The CDR3 length is 13 residues. The germline CDR1 and CDR2 sequences are SGHRS and YFSETQ. Between the trimmed V and J ends, which lost 5 bases and 2 bases, there was a span of 11 bases. Using unique molecular identifiers, the investigators prepared the TCRbeta library. TCRdb independently ran MiXCR on the PCR reads; one entry per CDR3 protein. The data contain some 200,000 distinct CDR3 sequences, approximately 15% of them singletons.

This clonotype originated in a human donor who donated a stem cell graft to a child with acute lymphoblastic leukemia. The chain carries TRBV5-1 and TRBJ2-7; D assignment may be TRBD1 or TRBD2 (5 bases each). Sequencing used PBMCs from the stem cell graft donor, obtained from the stem cell graft. CDR3 sequence (DNA): TGCGCCAGCAGTAGGGACGCCCCCTACGAGCAGTACTTC. It translates to CASSRDAPYEQYF.